The 18 T cell receptor beta chains reported below all come from one sample, sequenced in a study of T cell clones after liver transplantation. Some clones are missing from TCRdb's copy, which holds only in-frame ones; the method was immunoSEQ multiplex PCR. The sample lists about 76,000 clones, roughly 83% occurring once. This specimen consisted of CD4+ T cells from blood, obtained at the 22-month timepoint. The receptors come from a human patient who received a liver transplant. The graft donor may have contributed some T cells.

This chain uses TRBV7-2 with TRBJ2-1; 11 bases map to TRBD2. CDR1 and CDR2 from the germline V gene are SGHTA and FQGNSA. The V and J ends lost 5 bases and 7 bases, in that order; junction bases with no gene match: 10. This CDR3 has 16 amino acids. In DNA, the CDR3 is TGTGCCAGCAGCCCGCAGGCTAGCGGGAGGATTAATGAGCAGTTCTTC. Residues: CASSPQASGRINEQFF. Variable domain in full (rest from reference TRBV7-2 and TRBJ2-1): GAGVSQSPSNKVTEKGKDVELRCDPISGHTALYWYRQSLGQGLEFLIYFQGNSAPDKSGLPSDRFSAERTGGSVSTLTIQRTQQEDSAVYLCASSPQASGRINEQFFGPGTRLTVL.

The table lists this clone with a few counts. The CDR3 sequence is CASRLAAYEQYF. The CDR3 nucleotides are TGTGCCAGCAGGCTAGCGGCCTACGAGCAGTACTTC. V and J are TRBV11-2 and TRBJ2-7, with 7 bases matching TRBD2. Germline lookup yields CDR1 SGHAT and CDR2 FQNNGV. The V and J ends lost 6 bases and 2 bases, in that order; junction bases with no gene match: 1. The CDR3 extends over 12 amino acids.

This clone was picked up a small number of times. V and J are TRBV2 and TRBJ2-7, with D unclear. This CDR3 is 16 amino acids long. V dropped 8 bases and J dropped 6 bases, with 26 bases sitting between them. Germline V gene sequence: CDR1 SNHLY, CDR2 FYNNEI. The CDR3 loop is CASSPTRYFQGFEQYF. CDR3 in DNA: TGTGCCAGCTCTCCTACCAGGTACTTCCAAGGCTTCGAGCAGTACTTC.

This chain connects TRBV6-5 to TRBJ1-1; no firm D call. The CDR3 is 14 amino acids. V dropped 9 bases and J dropped 10 bases, with 24 bases sitting between them. Germline loops: CDR1 MNHEY, CDR2 SVGAGI. This chain's CDR3 is CASLSAGFTSGAFF. The CDR3 DNA follows: TGTGCCAGTTTGAGTGCGGGCTTTACTAGCGGAGCTTTCTTT.

The chain uses TRBV5-1 and TRBJ1-5, with D possibly matching TRBD1 (6 bases). Per germline, CDR1 SGHRS and CDR2 YFSETQ. Deletions cut 7 bases from V and 6 bases from J, with 14 bases between. The CDR3 sequence is 13 residues long. The CDR3: CASARTAGQPQHF. Written as DNA, the CDR3 is TGCGCCAGCGCCCGGACAGCCGGTCAGCCCCAGCATTTT.

This chain links TRBV25-1 with TRBJ1-1, with a weak D call TRBD1 (6 bases). V was cut by 2 bases and J by 2 bases, with 9 bases left in between. Germline values: CDR1 MGHDK, CDR2 SYGVNS. The CDR3 has 14 amino acids. The CDR3 bases are TGTGCCAGCAGTGAAGCGGACAGCAACACTGAAGCTTTCTTT. As protein: CASSEADSNTEAFF.

V gene TRBV5-3 combines with J gene TRBJ1-5, with TRBD1 matching 9 bases. TRBV5-3 is classed as an ORF, of uncertain function. The V segment lost 0 bases and the J segment 3 bases; nucleotides outside the gene matches: 10. CDR3 length: 18 amino acids. The DNA for the CDR3 is TGTGCCAGAAGCTTGGGGGGACAGGGAATACTTATCAATCAGCCCCAGCATTTT. Translated: CARSLGGQGILINQPQHF.

The chain combines TRBV11-2 with TRBJ2-1; 8 nucleotides agree with TRBD2. Losses at the gene ends were 10 bases for V and 11 bases for J; bases not matched to a gene: 13. The CDR3 is 13 amino acids. Germline assignment: CDR1 SGHAT and CDR2 FQNNGV. The CDR3 nucleotides are TGTGCCATCTCCCCCGGAACTAGCGGACAGCAGTTCTTC. Residues: CAISPGTSGQQFF.

The genes are TRBV5-6 and TRBJ1-1, with TRBD1 matching over 9 bases. This CDR3 has 16 residues. J lost 0 bases, V lost 7 bases, and 10 bases had no gene match. Looked up from germline, CDR1 is SGHDT and CDR2 is YYEEEE. In DNA, the CDR3 is TGTGCCAGCTCAGGGGGACAGGGAACCATGAACACTGAAGCTTTCTTT. Translation: CASSGGQGTMNTEAFF.

The chain combines TRBV18 with TRBJ2-5; 8 nucleotides line up with TRBD1. Germline-derived CDR1 and CDR2 are KGHSH and LQKENI. The CDR3 spans 13 residues. The V and J ends lost 10 bases and 2 bases, in that order; junction bases with no gene match: 6. In DNA, the CDR3 is TGTGCCACCGCGGGACAGGCTCAAGAGACCCAGTACTTC. Translation: CATAGQAQETQYF.

The chain carries TRBV5-1 and TRBJ2-7; TRBD2 might be the D (7 bases). Trimming removed 5 bases at V and 3 bases at J, with 15 bases between. The CDR3 has 14 residues. The germline gives CDR1 SGHRS, CDR2 YFSETQ. CDR3 sequence reads: CASSGSGGLYEQYF. Here the CDR3 DNA reads TGCGCCAGCAGTGGGTCGGGGGGCCTCTACGAGCAGTACTTC.

The genes are TRBV5-1 and TRBJ1-2; no clear D. The CDR3 has 13 residues. The germline V and J ends were trimmed by 0 bases and 11 bases, with 14 bases remaining between them. CDR1 and CDR2 from the germline V gene are SGHRS and YFSETQ. The CDR3 sequence is CASSLDSLGGYTF. The DNA of the CDR3 is TGCGCCAGCAGCTTGGACAGTTTGGGAGGGTACACCTTC.

The gene calls are TRBV6-5 and TRBJ1-1, with a tentative D call TRBD1 (6 bases). This CDR3 has 14 amino acids. Looked up from germline, CDR1 is MNHEY and CDR2 is SVGAGI. Trimming took off 6 bases at V and 10 bases at J, with 21 bases between the two ends. The CDR3, as DNA: TGTGCCAGCAGGGACGGGGCAGGGGAGTTGGGAGCTTTCTTT. Protein: CASRDGAGELGAFF.

The J gene is TRBJ2-1, the V gene TRBV5-1, with 8 bases that match TRBD2. CDR1 is SGHRS and CDR2 is YFSETQ in the germline V gene. Unmatched junction bases numbered 8, after V lost 3 bases and J lost 6 bases. This CDR3 has 15 amino acids. CDR3 residues: CASSSSAGDGNEQFF. CDR3 DNA: TGCGCCAGCAGCTCCTCAGCGGGAGATGGCAATGAGCAGTTCTTC. Drawing the rest from reference TRBV5-1 and TRBJ2-1, the complete variable domain is KAGVTQTPRYLIKTRGQQVTLSCSPISGHRSVSWYQQTPGQGLQFLFEYFSETQRNKGNFPGRFSGRQFSNSRSEMNVSTLELGDSALYLCASSSSAGDGNEQFFGPGTRLTVL.

The gene calls are TRBV9 and TRBJ2-5, with a tentative D call TRBD2 (6 bases). The length of the CDR3 is 15 residues. V was clipped by 4 bases and J by 2 bases, with 15 bases between them. The V gene's germline CDR1 is SGDLS and CDR2 YYNGEE. CDR3 in DNA: TGTGCCAGCAGCCCACGGAGCGGGCCTCAAGAGACCCAGTACTTC. It specifies CASSPRSGPQETQYF.

This clone was picked up a small number of times. The rearrangement joins TRBV7-2 to TRBJ2-7; D is unclear. Germline values: CDR1 SGHTA, CDR2 FQGNSA. With 2 bases removed from V and 0 bases from J, the gap between germline ends came to 8 bases. The CDR3 loop spans 14 amino acids. DNA for the CDR3: TGTGCCAGCAGCTTAACTTGGAGCTCCTACGAGCAGTACTTC. This codes for CASSLTWSSYEQYF.

The chain combines TRBV4-1 with TRBJ1-2; D gene uncertain. The CDR3 extends over 16 amino acids. Germline V CDR1 and CDR2: MGHRA, YSYEKL. V lost 6 bases to trimming and J lost 3 bases, with 20 bases between them. The CDR3 bases are TGCGCCAGCAGTCAACCCTACCTAACAGCCGACTATGGCTACACCTTC. Translating it yields CASSQPYLTADYGYTF.

This clone was counted once. The rearrangement uses TRBV5-5 and TRBJ2-2; no firm D call. The CDR3 has 14 amino acids. Germline-derived CDR1 and CDR2 are SGHKS and YYEKEE (reference sequence). The V and J ends lost 2 bases and 1 base respectively, with 6 bases between them. In DNA, the CDR3 is TGTGCCAGCAGCTTAATGGAGAACACCGGGGAGCTGTTTTTT. Protein: CASSLMENTGELFF.